These 20 T cell receptor beta chains were all obtained from the same sample, sequenced in a study of molecular identifiers for immune sequencing clone quantification. A single record per CDR3 protein comes from TCRdb applying MiXCR to the PCR reads. The sample consists of hundreds of thousands of distinct CDR3 sequences, roughly a quarter of them appearing once. Sequencing used naive CD8+ T cells from blood, with Jurkat cell RNA spiked in. Subset given: FACS-sorted CD8+CD4-CCR7+CD45RA+ naive T cells. The receptor source for this set is a human donor in good health. Some libraries in this study had Jurkat cell RNA spiked in.

V and J are TRBV10-3 and TRBJ1-1; D possibly corresponds to TRBD1 (5 bases). Germline V gene lookup returns CDR1 ENHRY and CDR2 SYGVKD. The CDR3 spans 14 residues. V dropped 3 bases and J dropped 1 base, with 9 bases sitting between them. The CDR3 is CAISEVGPNTEAFF. The CDR3 region has the DNA TGTGCCATCAGTGAAGTGGGGCCGAACACTGAAGCTTTCTTT.

This clonotype appeared once. This sequence joins TRBV7-9 and TRBJ2-2; D unclear. Germline-derived CDR1 and CDR2 are SEHNR and FQNEAQ (reference sequence). Trimming removed 5 bases from V and 3 bases from J, with 10 bases in between. The CDR3 is 14 residues long. CDR3 sequence (DNA): TGTGCCAGCAGCACCTCTAGGGACACCGGGGAGCTGTTTTTT. It encodes CASSTSRDTGELFF.

This clonotype was counted between two and nine times. DNA for the CDR3: TGTGCCAGCAGTTTAATCCCGGGCTTCGGAGAGCAGTTCTTC. Encoded protein: CASSLIPGFGEQFF. V and J are TRBV12-3 or TRBV12-4 and TRBJ2-1; D unresolved. This CDR3 region has 14 residues. V lost 2 bases, J lost 10 bases, and 15 bases lay in between.

In its sample, this clonotype was seen many times. CDR3 sequence (DNA): TGTGCCTGGATTATAGTGGGAAGCAATCAGCCCCAGCATTTT. Translating it yields CAWIIVGSNQPQHF. The genes are TRBV30 and TRBJ1-5; D gene uncertain. Germline V gene lookup returns CDR1 GTSNPN and CDR2 SVGIG (reference sequence). The CDR3 length is 14 residues. The V end was cut by 4 bases, the J end by 1 base, with 11 bases between.

A word on this clonotype: Sequence at one end of the junction differs from germline and may be a read error. The rearrangement links TRBV6-5 to TRBJ2-5; no definite D call. Germline CDR1 and CDR2: MNHEY and SVGAGI. This CDR3 is 15 amino acids long. The CDR3 loop is CASSYSRTRQEPQYF. The CDR3 DNA follows: TGTGCCAGCAGTTACTCGAGAACGCGGCAAGAGCCCCAGTACTTC.

The chain combines TRBV11-2 with TRBJ2-3; 8 bases match TRBD2. The V segment lost 4 bases and the J segment 5 bases; nucleotides outside the gene matches: 14. The CDR3 has 17 residues. CDR1 SGHAT and CDR2 FQNNGV come from the germline V gene. The CDR3 DNA is TGTGCCAGCAGCTCAATTGGCGGCGGGGGGCCCAAAGATACGCAGTATTTT. This sequence encodes CASSSIGGGGPKDTQYF.

Remarks on this clonotype: With a much larger clone just one base away, this may be a read error. The V call is TRBV7-6, the J call TRBJ2-3; 9 bases fit TRBD2. The CDR3 loop spans 16 amino acids. Germline trimming cut 5 bases from V and 7 bases from J; bases unmatched to any gene: 13. Looked up from germline, CDR1 is SGHVS and CDR2 is FNYEAQ. The CDR3 DNA reads TGTGCCAGCAGCCCTCTGGGCGGGGGGGCCTCAAATACGCAGTATTTT. Encoded protein: CASSPLGGGASNTQYF.

This clonotype was detected a few times. The chain couples TRBV20-1 to TRBJ1-2; D might be TRBD1 (6 bases). Trimming took 0 bases from V and 2 from J, leaving 16 bases between them. This CDR3 has 16 residues. CDR1 is DFQATT and CDR2 is SNEGSKA in the germline V gene (reference sequence). The CDR3 DNA is TGCAGTGCTAGAGATCCAGATGAGGACAGAAACTATGGCTACACCTTC. Its translation: CSARDPDEDRNYGYTF.

This chain uses TRBV12-3 or TRBV12-4 with TRBJ2-7; D might be TRBD2 (6 bases). CDR3 length: 11 amino acids. The germline V and J ends were trimmed by 2 bases and 8 bases, with 7 bases remaining between them. CDR3 loop: CASSLREKQYF. The CDR3 nucleotides read TGTGCCAGCAGTTTACGGGAGAAGCAGTACTTC.

J is TRBJ2-3 and V is TRBV7-9; D unclear. The length of the CDR3 is 15 residues. Trimming removed 5 bases from V and 4 bases from J, with 16 bases in between. The germline CDR1 and CDR2 sequences are SEHNR and FQNEAQ (reference sequence). The CDR3 loop reads CASSHVSSAADTQYF. CDR3 nucleotide sequence: TGTGCCAGCAGCCACGTATCTTCGGCTGCAGATACGCAGTATTTT.

This clonotype was counted only a few times. The chain employs TRBV12-5 and TRBJ2-7; the D gene is possibly TRBD1 (5 bases). The CDR3 spans 13 residues. The germline V gene has CDR1 LGHNT and CDR2 FRNRAP. V lost 5 bases, J lost 7 bases, and 15 bases lay in between. CDR3 nucleotides: TGTGCTAGTGGTACAGGTCCCAACTGGGAGCAGTACTTC. This codes for CASGTGPNWEQYF.

The table lists this clonotype with a few counts. The genes are TRBV19 and TRBJ2-2; D gene uncertain. Looked up from germline, CDR1 is LNHDA and CDR2 is SQIVND (reference sequence). Trimming shortened V by 7 bases and J by 5 bases, and 23 bases separated the two germline ends. This CDR3 is built from 17 residues. The CDR3 here is CASTSRFDSLRTGELFF. CDR3 bases: TGTGCCAGTACCAGTAGGTTTGATAGTCTGAGGACCGGGGAGCTGTTTTTT.

A remark on this clonotype: A read error may be the cause here, since a much bigger clone is one base away. The chain links TRBV25-1 to TRBJ2-3; the match to TRBD1 covers 7 bases. CDR1 is MGHDK, CDR2 SYGVNS, per germline. This CDR3 has 16 residues. The chain's CDR3 is CASGELGTVDTDTQYF. In DNA, the CDR3 is TGTGCCAGCGGTGAATTGGGGACAGTAGACACAGATACGCAGTATTTT.

The J gene is TRBJ1-1, the V gene TRBV29-1; tentatively, D is TRBD1 (5 bases). The V end lost 7 bases, the J end lost 8 bases, and 17 bases lay between the germline ends. Germline CDR1 reads SQVTM; CDR2 reads ANQGSEA. The CDR3 loop spans 12 amino acids. The CDR3 region is CSGRGDPLEAFF. For the CDR3, the DNA is TGCAGCGGGCGGGGGGATCCCTTAGAAGCTTTCTTT.

This clonotype was counted many times. The CDR3 sequence is CASSLAPGINIQYF. In DNA, the CDR3 is TGTGCCAGCAGCTTGGCACCGGGAATCAACATTCAGTACTTC. V and J are TRBV5-5 and TRBJ2-4, with D maybe TRBD2 (5 bases). CDR1 SGHKS and CDR2 YYEKEE come from the germline V gene (reference sequence). The CDR3 sequence is 14 residues long. V lost 0 bases and J lost 7, with 11 bases in between.

This clonotype showed up many times. The chain couples TRBV7-9 to TRBJ1-2; D remains ambiguous. There are 13 residues in the CDR3. Germline V gene data show CDR1 as SEHNR and CDR2 as FQNEAQ (reference sequence). Trimming removed 3 bases from V and 0 bases from J, with 5 bases in between. CDR3 in DNA: TGTGCCAGCAGCTTTACTACTAACTATGGCTACACCTTC. This translates into CASSFTTNYGYTF.

This clonotype was seen more than once but under ten times. The gene calls are TRBV20-1 and TRBJ2-5; D not certain. The ends were cut back, 0 bases at V and 4 bases at J, with 15 bases in the middle. This CDR3 has 15 amino acids. Germline loops: CDR1 DFQATT, CDR2 SNEGSKA (reference sequence). The CDR3 coding sequence is TGCAGTGCTAGAGATCGGGCGCAAATGGGAGAGACCCAGTACTTC. Protein product: CSARDRAQMGETQYF.

This clonotype was counted ten times or more. This chain connects TRBV9 to TRBJ2-5, with D maybe TRBD2 (5 bases). V was cut by 2 bases and J by 5 bases, with 16 bases left in between. This CDR3 is 15 amino acids long. Per germline, CDR1 SGDLS and CDR2 YYNGEE. CDR3 bases: TGTGCCAGCAGCGTTAACGGGGTAGAGGGCGAGACCCAGTACTTC. As protein: CASSVNGVEGETQYF.

A word on this clonotype: A read error is possible here, since a much larger clone lies one base away. V gene TRBV27 combines with J gene TRBJ1-1; D is unclear. CDR3 length: 15 amino acids. Looked up from germline, CDR1 is MNHEY and CDR2 is SMNVEV (reference sequence). The CDR3 DNA sequence: TGTGCCAGCAGTTTAATCATGGGTCACAACACTGAAACTTTCTTT. As protein: CASSLIMGHNTETFF.

Regarding this clonotype: One junction end disagrees with the germline gene, perhaps due to a read error. The rearrangement joins TRBV11-2 to TRBJ2-2, with D possibly TRBD2 on 5 matching bases. The length of the CDR3 is 13 residues. Germline loops: CDR1 SGHAT, CDR2 FQNNGV. In DNA, the CDR3 is TGTGCCAGCAGCCCCACGATGTCCGGGGAGCGGTTTTTT. Translation gives CASSPTMSGERFF. The whole variable domain, remainder taken from reference TRBV11-2 and TRBJ2-2, is EAGVAQSPRYKIIEKRQSVAFWCNPISGHATLYWYQQILGQGPKLLIQFQNNGVVDDSQLPKDRFSAERLKGVDSTLKIQPAKLEDSAVYLCASSPTMSGERFFGEGSRLTVL.